This T cell receptor (beta chain) was captured in a study of T cell repertoires in cytomegalovirus infection (dated by TCRdb to between 2018 and 2021). At the level of the whole study: The peptide stimulations were aimed at well-studied HLA-B-restricted epitopes as well as recently identified HLA-C-restricted CMV epitopes, whose presentation resists viral immunomodulation. Donor HLA type was relevant to the analysis, because carriage of CMV infection together with the matching HLA type was indicated by public TCR beta signatures.

The instrument was an Illumina HiSeq 1500. The public reads were reprocessed in TCRdb via fastp at Q25 and MiXCR, keeping in-frame beta chains. Identical CDR3 protein sequences are pooled into one entry, listed with their most common genes and DNA. This sample lists around 430,000 distinct CDR3 sequences; under 45% were detected once. The top ten clones comprise 43% of the sample. In regard to this clonotype: Its recognized antigen is unknown. Within one base of it there is no much larger clone, and no base qualities were kept.

Via the germline V gene (reference sequence), CDR1 is DFQATT and CDR2 SNEGSKA. At the junction V is shortened by 8 bases and J by 10 bases, with 17 bases in between. The CDR3, from cysteine to phenylalanine, totals 11 residues. The kept DNA is CDR3 alone, 33 bases in frame from the first base. Interpreted using the paper, the treatment or condition label stands for: in vitro stimulation with specific CMV peptide epitopes to enrich CMV-specific T cells. Study-wide conclusions, independent of this receptor: Cumulative frequency of public TCR beta family members discriminated carriers of CMV infection plus the relevant HLA type in this cohort and an independent approximately 370-donor cohort. The ex vivo response was dominated by HLA-C-restricted CMV-specific TCR beta clonotypes, which also provided the single most frequent clonotype in two of eight donors.

The chain is encoded by TRBV20-1 joined to TRBJ1-1; TRBD1 is a possible D gene, resting on 6 matching bases. The receptor's source is a human donor in good health (CMV status not recorded). Some clones in this sample may be carry-over from other donors' samples. Specimen: cultured PBMCs, collected from culture after CMV antigen stimulation. DNA sequence: TGCAGTTGGGGGGGGCCAGGAGGAGCTTTCTTT. It encodes CSWGGPGGAFF.